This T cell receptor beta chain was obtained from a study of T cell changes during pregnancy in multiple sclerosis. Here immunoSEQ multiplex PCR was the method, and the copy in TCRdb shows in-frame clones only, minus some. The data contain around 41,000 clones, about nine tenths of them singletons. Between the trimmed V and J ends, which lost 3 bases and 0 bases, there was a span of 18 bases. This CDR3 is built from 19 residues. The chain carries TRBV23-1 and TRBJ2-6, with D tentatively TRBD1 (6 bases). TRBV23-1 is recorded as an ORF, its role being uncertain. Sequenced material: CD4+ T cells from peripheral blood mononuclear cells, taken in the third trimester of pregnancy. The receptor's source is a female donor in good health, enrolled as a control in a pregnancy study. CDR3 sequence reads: CASSHKEGTLRSGANVLTF. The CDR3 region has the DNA TGCGCCAGCAGTCACAAAGAAGGGACACTTCGCTCTGGGGCCAACGTCCTGACTTTC.